Shown below are 16 T cell receptor beta chains from a single sample sequenced in a study of blood T cells in healthy people across ages (dated by TCRdb to between 2014 and 2016). Libraries were made using 5' RACE. The sequencer was an Illumina HiSeq 2500. A second 7 to 11 cycle PCR used a sample-barcoded 5' primer and a J-beta primer mix. TCRdb reanalyzed the raw reads on its own, using fastp at Q25 for trimming and MiXCR for clone calling, and kept in-frame beta chains. Duplicate CDR3 protein sequences are folded into a single record with the most common DNA and genes. The sample includes approximately 780,000 distinct CDR3 sequences, with 20% to 30% observed a single time. Under 3% of the sample lies in the top ten. In addition, the sample was reused for a study of T cells of mothers and their children.

The sequenced sample consisted of blood. The receptor source for this set is a boy aged 5 to 17 in good health.

This clonotype was found a few times. The V gene is TRBV29-1, the J gene TRBJ2-3; possible D gene TRBD2, 5 bases. The CDR3 has 13 amino acids. V lost 7 bases to trimming and J lost 2 bases, with 13 bases between them. CDR1 is SQVTM and CDR2 is ANQGSEA in the germline V gene. CDR3 sequence (DNA): TGCAGCGCGGGATCTCGGCTCACAGATACGCAGTATTTT. Amino acid sequence: CSAGSRLTDTQYF.

This clonotype came up a few times. V and J are TRBV5-1 and TRBJ2-1; 8 positions agree with TRBD1. CDR3 size: 14 residues. V lost 6 bases to trimming and J lost 5 bases; unmatched junction nucleotides: 7. The V gene's germline CDR1 is SGHRS and CDR2 YFSETQ. CDR3 sequence reads: CASKLDRANNEQFF. In nucleotides, the CDR3 is TGCGCCAGCAAGCTGGACAGGGCCAACAATGAGCAGTTCTTC.

This clonotype was seen just once. The chain has TRBV20-1 and TRBJ1-1, with a tentative D call TRBD1 (6 bases). V lost 6 bases, J lost 2 bases, and 19 bases lay in between. The CDR3 sequence is 15 residues long. Germline-derived CDR1 and CDR2 are DFQATT and SNEGSKA (reference sequence). In nucleotides, the CDR3 is TGCAGTGCCCCCGGGGCCGGACAGCCTAACACTGAAGCTTTCTTT. This gives the protein CSAPGAGQPNTEAFF.

The chain has TRBV10-3 and TRBJ2-7; TRBD1 matches 8 bases. V was clipped by 4 bases and J by 7 bases; unmatched bases: 9. Germline values: CDR1 ENHRY, CDR2 SYGVKD. The CDR3 consists of 14 residues. Here the CDR3 reads CAISAGTGGWEQYF. The CDR3 DNA sequence: TGTGCCATCAGTGCCGGGACAGGTGGGTGGGAGCAGTACTTC.

This clonotype has only a few counts. The chain recombines TRBV21-1 with TRBJ2-7; the table names TRBD1, a call not compared with the DNA. TRBV21-1 is termed a pseudogene. This CDR3 has 18 amino acids. CDR3 protein: CASSKDREQGKGTYEQYF. The CDR3 region has the DNA TGTGCCAGCAGCAAAGATCGAGAGCAGGGCAAGGGGACCTACGAGCAGTACTTC.

V gene TRBV7-9 combines with J gene TRBJ1-2; D is unresolved. Looked up from germline, CDR1 is SEHNR and CDR2 is FQNEAQ (reference sequence). The V gene lost 5 bases and the J gene lost 4 bases, with 11 bases spanning the gap. The CDR3 has 13 amino acids. CDR3 amino acids: CASSPPVIYGYTF. CDR3 DNA: TGTGCCAGCAGCCCCCCGGTCATCTATGGCTACACCTTC. Together with reference TRBV7-9 and TRBJ1-2, the CDR3 gives the full variable domain: DTGVSQNPRHKITKRGQNVTFRCDPISEHNRLYWYRQTLGQGPEFLTYFQNEAQLEKSRLLSDRFSAERPKGSFSTLEIQRTEQGDSAMYLCASSPPVIYGYTFGSGTRLTVV.

V is TRBV29-1 and J is TRBJ1-1; a weak D match, TRBD1 (6 bases). The V end lost 1 base, the J end lost 4 bases, and 10 bases lay between the germline ends. The CDR3 sequence is 13 residues long. Per the germline V gene, CDR1 is SQVTM and CDR2 is ANQGSEA. The CDR3 sequence: CSVEGEGGTEAFF. The CDR3 DNA reads as TGCAGCGTTGAAGGGGAAGGGGGCACTGAAGCTTTCTTT.

This clonotype was seen a few times. This chain joins TRBV9 and TRBJ1-6; D might be TRBD1 (6 bases). The CDR3 is 16 amino acids. V was cut by 2 bases and J by 0 bases, with 9 bases left in between. From germline, CDR1 is SGDLS and CDR2 YYNGEE. CDR3 residues: CASSVTDSSYNSPLHF. The CDR3 nucleotides read TGTGCCAGCAGCGTGACGGACAGCTCCTATAATTCACCCCTCCACTTT.

This clonotype was counted only a few times. The CDR3 loop reads CASSSQGTSYNEQFF. Written as DNA, the CDR3 is TGTGCCAGCAGCTCACAGGGTACTTCCTACAATGAGCAGTTCTTC. This chain joins TRBV7-2 and TRBJ2-1, with a weak D call TRBD1 (6 bases). V dropped 4 bases and J dropped 1 base, with 11 bases sitting between them. The germline CDR1 and CDR2 sequences are SGHTA and FQGNSA. This CDR3 region has 15 residues.

A few counts support this clonotype. The CDR3 loop reads CASSLRTGETTGELFF. The CDR3 bases are TGTGCCAGTAGTCTAAGGACAGGGGAAACCACCGGGGAGCTGTTTTTT. The chain couples TRBV19 to TRBJ2-2, with 9 bases fitting TRBD1. CDR1 LNHDA and CDR2 SQIVND come from the germline V gene (reference sequence). The length of the CDR3 is 16 residues. V gave up 5 bases and J gave up 4 bases; unmatched junction bases: 8.

This CDR3 reads CASRPRTGPGYTF. Written as DNA, the CDR3 is TGTGCCAGCAGACCCCGGACAGGCCCGGGCTACACCTTC. The chain combines TRBV12-3 or TRBV12-4 with TRBJ1-2; 7 bases are shared with TRBD1. J gave up 8 bases and V 6 bases, and 9 bases lay outside the gene matches. The length of the CDR3 is 13 residues.

The chain employs TRBV10-1 and TRBJ2-5, with 13 bases that match TRBD2. CDR3 length: 15 amino acids. The V segment lost 7 bases and the J segment 5 bases; nucleotides outside the gene matches: 7. Germline values: CDR1 WNHNN, CDR2 SYGVQD (reference sequence). CDR3 nucleotides: TGCGCCAGCAATTCAGGACTAGCGGGGGAGGAGACCCAGTACTTC. Translation gives CASNSGLAGEETQYF.

The chain uses TRBV12-3 or TRBV12-4 and TRBJ1-5; D perhaps matches TRBD1 (5 bases). This CDR3 has 15 amino acids. The V and J ends lost 6 bases and 5 bases respectively, with 17 bases between them. The CDR3 is CASRPTGGIDQPQHF. Here the CDR3 DNA reads TGTGCCAGCAGACCTACAGGAGGAATTGATCAGCCCCAGCATTTT.

This rearrangement joins TRBV25-1 to TRBJ1-2, with unresolved D. The CDR3 is 18 amino acids. V lost 0 bases to trimming and J lost 6 bases, with 23 bases between them. Germline assignment: CDR1 MGHDK and CDR2 SYGVNS. This CDR3 reads CASSEYEVQVTPLDGYTF. CDR3 coding DNA: TGTGCCAGCAGTGAATATGAGGTCCAGGTAACCCCCCTAGATGGCTACACCTTC.

The chain combines TRBV29-1 with TRBJ2-5; D unresolved. The CDR3 is made up of 13 amino acids. The ends were cut back, 4 bases at V and 1 base at J, with 10 bases in the middle. Germline CDR1 reads SQVTM; CDR2 reads ANQGSEA. The CDR3 reads CSVAGRVQETQYF. CDR3 sequence (DNA): TGCAGCGTTGCTGGACGGGTCCAAGAGACCCAGTACTTC.

The CDR3 DNA reads TGTGCCAGCAGTACCCTTTCCACTGAAGCTTTCTTT. Residues: CASSTLSTEAFF. This sequence joins TRBV6-1 and TRBJ1-1; unclear D gene. The ends were cut back, 5 bases at V and 4 bases at J, with 8 bases in the middle. Germline V gene data show CDR1 as MNHNS and CDR2 as SASEGT. The CDR3 covers 12 residues.